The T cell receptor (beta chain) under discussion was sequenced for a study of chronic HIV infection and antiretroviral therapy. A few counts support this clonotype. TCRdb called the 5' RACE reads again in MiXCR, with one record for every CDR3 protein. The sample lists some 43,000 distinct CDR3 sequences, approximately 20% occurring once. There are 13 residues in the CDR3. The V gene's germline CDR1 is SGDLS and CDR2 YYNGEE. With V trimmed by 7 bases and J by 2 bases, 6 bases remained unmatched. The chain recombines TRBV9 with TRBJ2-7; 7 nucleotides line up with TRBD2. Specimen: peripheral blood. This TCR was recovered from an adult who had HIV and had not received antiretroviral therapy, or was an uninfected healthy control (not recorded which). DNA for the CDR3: TGTGCCAGCGGGGCGGGGGAAGCCTACGAGCAGTACTTC. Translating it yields CASGAGEAYEQYF.